The clone carrying this T cell receptor (beta chain) was seen more than once but under ten times. This CDR3 region has 15 residues. V shed 3 bases, J shed 6 bases, and the junction held 8 bases outside the gene matches. Germline V CDR1 and CDR2: MGHDK, SYGVNS. These data come from a study of identical twins. Each CDR3 protein gets one entry after TCRdb re-called the 5' RACE reads with MiXCR. The profile shows more than 400,000 distinct CDR3 sequences, over 12% of them singletons. The same sample was also used in a study of yellow fever vaccine responses in identical twins.

The sequencing input was CD4+ T cells sorted from blood. This TCR derives from a young woman in good health. The rearrangement links TRBV25-1 to TRBJ2-1; 7 bases align to TRBD2. The CDR3 DNA reads as TGTGCCAGCAGTGATAGCGGGCGCGGGGGCAATGAGCAGTTCTTC. It codes for CASSDSGRGGNEQFF.